These T cell receptor beta chains were read from a single sample in a study of blood T cells in healthy people across ages. TCRdb re-called the 5' RACE reads through MiXCR, storing one row per CDR3 protein. The sample has nearly 1 million distinct CDR3 sequences, about 53% seen once. What was sequenced was blood. The receptors were gathered from a woman aged 55-69 years in good health. CDR3s include the opening cysteine and the closing phenylalanine or tryptophan.

J gene | V gene | CDR3 protein
TRBJ2-3 | TRBV3-1 | CASSQVAGLADTQYF
TRBJ2-1 | TRBV5-1 | CAINRAGTSVNEQFF
TRBJ2-3 | TRBV5-1 | CASSPGTSVADTQYF
. | TRBV29-1 | CSAGTAHENEQFF
TRBJ2-6 | TRBV18 | CASSPSQGSSSGANVLTF
TRBJ2-3 | TRBV28 | CASRSGTASDTQYF
TRBJ2-7 | TRBV9 | CASSPEVSSGSYEQYF
TRBJ1-2 | TRBV27 | CASRDHLTDNGYTF
TRBJ1-5 | TRBV27 | CASGRHKAGGNQPQHF
TRBJ2-1 | TRBV7-2 | CASSSPGLAGEGEQFF
TRBJ2-7 | TRBV6-6 | CASRTGGGSYEQYF
TRBJ2-5 | TRBV12-3/TRBV12-4 | CASSRDRNQETQYF
TRBJ2-1 | TRBV27 | CASSSLPRAGQFF
TRBJ2-7 | TRBV18 | CASSPAGLAGGEQYF
TRBJ2-5 | TRBV24-1 | CATKDKVLETQYF
TRBJ2-1 | TRBV7-9 | CASSLAGSLDNEQFF
TRBJ2-7 | TRBV4-2 | CASSQIGDEQYF
TRBJ2-4 | TRBV13 | CASSHAGLSLAKNIQYF